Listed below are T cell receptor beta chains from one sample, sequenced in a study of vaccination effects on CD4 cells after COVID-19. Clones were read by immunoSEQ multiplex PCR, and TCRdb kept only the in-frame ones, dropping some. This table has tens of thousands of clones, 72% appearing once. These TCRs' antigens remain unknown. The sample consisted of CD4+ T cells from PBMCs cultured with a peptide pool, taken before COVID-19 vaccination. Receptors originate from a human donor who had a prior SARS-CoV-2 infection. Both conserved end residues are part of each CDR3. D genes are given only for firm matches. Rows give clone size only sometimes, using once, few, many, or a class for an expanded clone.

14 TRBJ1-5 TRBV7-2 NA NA CASSLEVINQPQHF TGTGCCAGCAGCTTAGAGGTTATCAATCAGCCCCAGCATTTT
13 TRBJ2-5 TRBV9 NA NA CASSGPSQETQYF TGTGCCAGCAGCGGACCTAGCCAAGAGACCCAGTACTTC
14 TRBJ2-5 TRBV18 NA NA CASSPSVAKETQYF TGTGCCAGCTCACCCTCGGTAGCTAAGGAGACCCAGTACTTC
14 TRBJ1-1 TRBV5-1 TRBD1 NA CASSDGQGTTEAFF TGCGCCAGCAGCGATGGACAGGGGACCACTGAAGCTTTCTTT
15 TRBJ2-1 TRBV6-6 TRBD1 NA CASRGAGTGYNEQFF TGTGCCAGCAGGGGAGCCGGGACAGGATACAATGAGCAGTTCTTC
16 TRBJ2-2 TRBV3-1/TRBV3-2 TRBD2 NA CASSHVAGGRTGELFF TGTGCCAGCAGCCATGTGGCGGGGGGTCGAACCGGGGAGCTGTTTTTT
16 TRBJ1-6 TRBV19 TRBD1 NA CASRPKRTGGGSPLHF TGTGCCAGTAGGCCAAAGCGGACAGGGGGGGGTTCACCCCTCCACTTT
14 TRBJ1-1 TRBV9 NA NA CASSVATRGGEAFF TGTGCCAGCAGCGTAGCCACACGGGGGGGCGAAGCTTTCTTT
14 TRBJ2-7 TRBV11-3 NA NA CASSNNRNSYEQYF TGTGCCAGCAGCAACAACAGGAACTCCTACGAGCAGTACTTC
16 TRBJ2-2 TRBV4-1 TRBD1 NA CASSQFSGQYTGELFF TGCGCCAGCAGCCAATTCTCGGGACAGTACACCGGGGAGCTGTTTTTT
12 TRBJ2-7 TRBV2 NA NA CASQTSPYEQYF TGTGCCAGCCAGACTTCCCCCTACGAGCAGTACTTC
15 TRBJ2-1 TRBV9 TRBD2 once CASSASGSSYNEQFF TGTGCCAGCAGCGCAAGCGGGAGCTCCTACAATGAGCAGTTCTTC
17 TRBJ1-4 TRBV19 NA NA CASSIEAGRATNEKLFF TGTGCCAGTAGTATAGAAGCAGGACGAGCAACTAATGAAAAACTGTTTTTT
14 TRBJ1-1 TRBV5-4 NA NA CASSLSGFRTEAFF TGTGCCAGCAGCTTGTCGGGGTTTCGAACTGAAGCTTTCTTT
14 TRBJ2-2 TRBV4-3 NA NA CASSPTVDTGELFF TGCGCCAGCAGCCCGACAGTAGACACCGGGGAGCTGTTTTTT
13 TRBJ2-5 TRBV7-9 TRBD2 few CASTPVGGETQYF TGTGCCAGCACCCCAGTGGGGGGGGAGACCCAGTACTTC
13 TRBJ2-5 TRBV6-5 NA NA CASRQGGAGTQYF TGTGCCAGCAGACAGGGAGGGGCCGGGACCCAGTACTTC
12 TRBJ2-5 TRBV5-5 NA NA CASSFEVVTQYF TGTGCCAGCAGCTTTGAGGTGGTGACCCAGTACTTC
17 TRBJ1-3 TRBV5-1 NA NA CASSLVVGFGQGNTIYF TGCGCCAGCAGCTTGGTAGTCGGTTTCGGACAGGGAAACACCATATATTTT
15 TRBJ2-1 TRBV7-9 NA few CASSPRGQRNNEQFF TGTGCCAGCAGCCCCCGAGGACAGAGAAACAATGAGCAGTTCTTC
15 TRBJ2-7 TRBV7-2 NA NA CASSLDSATSYEQYF TGTGCCAGCAGCTTAGATTCGGCCACCTCCTACGAGCAGTACTTC
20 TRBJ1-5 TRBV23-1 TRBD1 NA CASSQPSPGQGEYSNQPQHF TGCGCCAGCAGTCAACCGTCCCCGGGACAGGGAGAATATAGCAATCAGCCCCAGCATTTT
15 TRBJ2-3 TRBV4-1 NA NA CASSQLGLATDTQYF TGCGCCAGCAGCCAATTGGGTTTGGCGACAGATACGCAGTATTTT
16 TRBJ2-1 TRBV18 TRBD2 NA CASSSGGGASYNEQFF TGTGCCAGCTCCTCCGGCGGGGGGGCTTCCTACAATGAGCAGTTCTTC
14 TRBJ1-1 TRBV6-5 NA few CASKGWRENTEAFF TGTGCCAGTAAGGGGTGGCGGGAGAACACTGAAGCTTTCTTT
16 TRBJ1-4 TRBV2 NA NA CASSDVGAGANEKLFF TGTGCCAGCAGTGACGTGGGGGCGGGGGCTAATGAAAAACTGTTTTTT
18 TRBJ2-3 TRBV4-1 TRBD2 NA CASSQVVVGLAGVDTQYF TGCGCCAGCAGCCAAGTGGTCGTCGGGCTAGCGGGAGTGGATACGCAGTATTTT
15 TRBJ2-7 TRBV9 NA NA CASSVGSPRGEKQYF TGTGCCAGCAGCGTAGGAAGTCCGAGGGGGGAAAAGCAGTACTTC
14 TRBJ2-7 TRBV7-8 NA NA CASSLALTSTEQYF TGTGCCAGCAGCTTAGCCCTAACTAGCACCGAGCAGTACTTC
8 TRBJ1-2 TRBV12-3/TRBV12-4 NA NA CASSRIDF TGTGCCAGCAGTCGAATAGACTTC
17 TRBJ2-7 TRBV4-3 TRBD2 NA CASSQVAGAPISYEQYF TGCGCCAGCAGCCAAGTAGCGGGAGCACCTATATCCTACGAGCAGTACTTC
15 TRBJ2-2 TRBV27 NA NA CASSFRDTNTGELFF TGTGCCAGCAGTTTCCGGGACACGAACACCGGGGAGCTGTTTTTT
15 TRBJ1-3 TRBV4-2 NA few CASSPEGTSGNTIYF TGTGCCAGCAGCCCAGAGGGGACCTCTGGAAACACCATATATTTT
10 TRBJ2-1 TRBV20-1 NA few CSAFRGGQFF TGCAGTGCTTTTAGGGGGGGGCAGTTCTTC
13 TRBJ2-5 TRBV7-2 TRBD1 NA CASRNRGPETQYF TGTGCCAGCAGGAACAGGGGGCCAGAGACCCAGTACTTC
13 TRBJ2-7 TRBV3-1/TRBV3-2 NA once CATGDWGGYEQYF TGTGCTACAGGGGATTGGGGGGGCTACGAGCAGTACTTC
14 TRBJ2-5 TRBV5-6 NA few CASSFGSHQETQYF TGTGCCAGCAGCTTTGGGTCGCATCAAGAGACCCAGTACTTC
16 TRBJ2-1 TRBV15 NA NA CATSRDLDPLVNEQFF TGTGCCACCAGCAGAGATCTGGACCCTTTGGTGAATGAGCAGTTCTTC
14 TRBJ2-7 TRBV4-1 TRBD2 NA CASSRVAGPYEQYF TGCGCCAGCAGCCGGGTAGCGGGGCCCTACGAGCAGTACTTC
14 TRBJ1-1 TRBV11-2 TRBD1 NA CASSLEGQGSGAFF TGTGCCAGCAGCTTAGAGGGACAGGGTTCTGGAGCTTTCTTT
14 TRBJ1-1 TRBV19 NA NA CASSYTAMYTEAFF TGTGCCAGTAGTTACACAGCGATGTACACTGAAGCTTTCTTT
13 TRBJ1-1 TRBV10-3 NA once CAITKTENTEAFF TGTGCCATCACCAAGACGGAGAACACTGAAGCTTTCTTT
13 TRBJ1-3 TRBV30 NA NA CAWSSGSGNTIYF TGTGCCTGGAGTTCCGGGTCTGGAAACACCATATATTTT
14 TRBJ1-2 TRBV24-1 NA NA CATSDLNGDYGYTF TGTGCCACCAGTGATTTGAATGGGGACTATGGCTACACCTTC
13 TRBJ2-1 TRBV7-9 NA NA CASSLGSYNEQFF TGTGCCAGCAGCTTAGGCTCCTACAATGAGCAGTTCTTC
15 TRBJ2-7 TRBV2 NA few CASKKGGRPSYEQYF TGTGCCAGCAAGAAGGGGGGGCGTCCTTCCTACGAGCAGTACTTC
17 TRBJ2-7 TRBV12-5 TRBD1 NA CASGLNPPGTGSYEQYF TGTGCTAGTGGTTTAAACCCCCCCGGGACAGGGTCCTACGAGCAGTACTTC
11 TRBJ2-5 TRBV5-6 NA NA CASSTQETQYF TGTGCCAGCAGCACCCAGGAGACCCAGTACTTC
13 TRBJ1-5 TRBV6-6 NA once CASSYSPFEPQHF TGTGCCAGCAGTTACTCGCCCTTCGAGCCCCAGCATTTT